These T cell receptor beta chains were read from a single sample in a study of blood T cells in healthy people across ages. TCRdb used MiXCR to reprocess the 5' RACE reads, holding one entry per CDR3 protein. The data hold about 1,800,000 distinct CDR3 sequences, with approximately 30% observed a single time. Sequencing was done on a sample of blood. The receptors were gathered from a woman aged 25 to 39 in good health. The CDR3 runs from the conserved cysteine through the conserved F or W. Fields, in order: CDR3 protein, CDR3 DNA, CDR3 length, V gene, D gene, J gene, clone size. The D gene is left open where the match is weak. Expanded clones are given a class, and other clones once, few, many or no size at all.

CDR3 protein: CASSLAPYNEQYF
CDR3 DNA: TGTGCCAGCAGTTTGGCCCCGTACAATGAGCAGTACTTC
CDR3 length: 13
V gene: TRBV12-3/TRBV12-4
D gene: .
J gene: TRBJ2-4
clone size: .

CDR3 protein: CASSPYRRHYEQYF
CDR3 DNA: TGTGCCAGCAGCCCTTACAGGAGACACTACGAGCAGTACTTC
CDR3 length: 14
V gene: TRBV5-8
D gene: .
J gene: TRBJ2-7
clone size: few

CDR3 protein: CASSSPGWFGLAQNEQFF
CDR3 DNA: TGCGCCAGCAGCTCCCCCGGGTGGTTCGGACTAGCGCAAAATGAGCAGTTCTTC
CDR3 length: 18
V gene: TRBV5-1
D gene: TRBD2
J gene: TRBJ2-1
clone size: many

CDR3 protein: CASSQGISGGWETQYF
CDR3 DNA: TGTGCCAGCAGCCAAGGAATTAGCGGGGGCTGGGAGACCCAGTACTTC
CDR3 length: 16
V gene: TRBV14
D gene: TRBD2
J gene: TRBJ2-5
clone size: .

CDR3 protein: CASSPGTALVTGELFF
CDR3 DNA: TGCGCCAGCAGTCCCGGGACTGCCCTAGTCACCGGGGAGCTGTTTTTT
CDR3 length: 16
V gene: TRBV4-1
D gene: .
J gene: TRBJ2-2
clone size: few

CDR3 protein: CASSFARPGGYTF
CDR3 DNA: TGTGCCAGCAGCTTTGCTCGCCCGGGGGGCTACACCTTC
CDR3 length: 13
V gene: TRBV5-6
D gene: .
J gene: TRBJ1-2
clone size: once

CDR3 protein: CASILGGASNQPQHF
CDR3 DNA: TGTGCCAGCATCTTAGGTGGGGCTAGCAATCAGCCCCAGCATTTT
CDR3 length: 15
V gene: TRBV7-2
D gene: .
J gene: TRBJ1-5
clone size: .

CDR3 protein: CASSSEYF
CDR3 DNA: TGTGCCAGCAGCAGCGAGTACTTC
CDR3 length: 8
V gene: TRBV21-1
D gene: .
J gene: TRBJ2-4
clone size: .

CDR3 protein: CASSLKGLGVNEQFF
CDR3 DNA: TGTGCCAGCAGCTTAAAGGGCCTAGGGGTAAATGAGCAGTTCTTC
CDR3 length: 15
V gene: TRBV7-8
D gene: .
J gene: TRBJ2-1
clone size: .

CDR3 protein: CASSVVGSGSPLHF
CDR3 DNA: TGTGCCAGCAGCGTCGTTGGTTCCGGTTCACCCCTCCACTTT
CDR3 length: 14
V gene: TRBV9
D gene: .
J gene: TRBJ1-6
clone size: few

CDR3 protein: CSRQVKLGGSGIQYF
CDR3 DNA: TGCAGTCGCCAAGTAAAGTTGGGGGGCTCAGGAATTCAGTACTTC
CDR3 length: 15
V gene: TRBV20-1
D gene: .
J gene: TRBJ2-4
clone size: .

CDR3 protein: CASSQGQGYSPLHF
CDR3 DNA: TGTGCCAGCAGCCAGGGACAGGGATATTCACCCCTCCACTTT
CDR3 length: 14
V gene: TRBV7-2
D gene: TRBD1
J gene: TRBJ1-6
clone size: .

CDR3 protein: CSVTGRSYEKLFF
CDR3 DNA: TGCAGCGTTACTGGACGGAGTTATGAAAAACTGTTTTTT
CDR3 length: 13
V gene: TRBV29-1
D gene: .
J gene: TRBJ1-4
clone size: few

CDR3 protein: CSARGQGPTPLTGGYTF
CDR3 DNA: TGCAGTGCTAGGGGACAGGGACCGACTCCCCTAACGGGAGGCTACACCTTC
CDR3 length: 17
V gene: TRBV20-1
D gene: TRBD1
J gene: TRBJ1-2
clone size: .

CDR3 protein: CASSEALGTEAFF
CDR3 DNA: TGCGCCAGCAGCGAGGCCCTCGGCACTGAAGCTTTCTTT
CDR3 length: 13
V gene: TRBV5-1
D gene: .
J gene: TRBJ1-1
clone size: few

CDR3 protein: CASSLIGMETQYF
CDR3 DNA: TGTGCCAGCAGCTTAATCGGAATGGAGACCCAGTACTTC
CDR3 length: 13
V gene: TRBV7-8
D gene: .
J gene: TRBJ2-5
clone size: .

CDR3 protein: CASRPRGSADSYNEQFF
CDR3 DNA: TGTGCCAGCAGGCCCCGGGGGAGCGCCGACTCCTACAATGAGCAGTTCTTC
CDR3 length: 17
V gene: TRBV7-9
D gene: .
J gene: TRBJ2-1
clone size: many

CDR3 protein: CASSNPEVDTQYF
CDR3 DNA: TGCGCCAGCAGCAACCCCGAGGTAGATACGCAGTATTTT
CDR3 length: 13
V gene: TRBV4-1
D gene: .
J gene: TRBJ2-3
clone size: .

CDR3 protein: CSVAAGTRPYEQYF
CDR3 DNA: TGCAGCGTGGCCGCCGGGACAAGGCCCTACGAGCAGTACTTC
CDR3 length: 14
V gene: TRBV29-1
D gene: .
J gene: TRBJ2-7
clone size: many

CDR3 protein: CASSPYDPLSDEQFF
CDR3 DNA: TGCGCCAGCAGCCCCTACGACCCTCTTTCCGATGAGCAGTTCTTC
CDR3 length: 15
V gene: TRBV5-1
D gene: .
J gene: TRBJ2-1
clone size: many

CDR3 protein: CASTAQGGSTEAFF
CDR3 DNA: TGTGCCAGCACCGCCCAGGGGGGAAGCACTGAAGCTTTCTTT
CDR3 length: 14
V gene: TRBV6-6
D gene: TRBD1
J gene: TRBJ1-1
clone size: .

CDR3 protein: CASSLDGGSSYNEQYF
CDR3 DNA: TGTGCCAGCAGCTTAGACGGGGGTAGCTCCTACAATGAGCAGTACTTC
CDR3 length: 16
V gene: TRBV7-2
D gene: .
J gene: TRBJ2-7
clone size: .

CDR3 protein: CSGDRVGEGKLFF
CDR3 DNA: TGCAGCGGCGACAGGGTCGGGGAAGGAAAACTGTTTTTT
CDR3 length: 13
V gene: TRBV29-1
D gene: TRBD1
J gene: TRBJ1-4
clone size: many

CDR3 protein: CSATASSGLAVQETQYF
CDR3 DNA: TGCAGTGCTACGGCCTCGTCGGGACTAGCGGTCCAAGAGACCCAGTACTTC
CDR3 length: 17
V gene: TRBV20-1
D gene: TRBD2
J gene: TRBJ2-5
clone size: .

CDR3 protein: CASTHRQGSTEAFF
CDR3 DNA: TGTGCCAGCACCCACCGACAGGGGAGCACTGAAGCTTTCTTT
CDR3 length: 14
V gene: TRBV28
D gene: TRBD1
J gene: TRBJ1-1
clone size: .

CDR3 protein: CSASKAGGMVYEQFF
CDR3 DNA: TGCAGTGCTAGTAAGGCGGGAGGGATGGTATATGAGCAGTTCTTC
CDR3 length: 15
V gene: TRBV20-1
D gene: TRBD2
J gene: TRBJ2-1
clone size: many

CDR3 protein: CSVDLDSYGYTF
CDR3 DNA: TGCAGCGTTGATTTGGACAGCTATGGCTACACCTTC
CDR3 length: 12
V gene: TRBV29-1
D gene: .
J gene: TRBJ1-2
clone size: many

CDR3 protein: CASSARLGQGYEQYF
CDR3 DNA: TGTGCCAGCAGCGCCAGGCTGGGACAGGGCTACGAGCAGTACTTC
CDR3 length: 15
V gene: TRBV7-2
D gene: TRBD1
J gene: TRBJ2-7
clone size: few

CDR3 protein: CSVVQGSYEQYF
CDR3 DNA: TGCAGCGTTGTCCAGGGGAGCTACGAGCAGTACTTC
CDR3 length: 12
V gene: TRBV29-1
D gene: .
J gene: TRBJ2-7
clone size: .

CDR3 protein: CASSLGGVSSCEQYF
CDR3 DNA: TGTGCCAGCAGTTTAGGTGGGGTTAGCTCCTGCGAGCAGTACTTC
CDR3 length: 15
V gene: TRBV12-3/TRBV12-4
D gene: .
J gene: TRBJ2-7
clone size: .